This T cell receptor (beta chain) was identified during a study of CD8+ T cells in alopecia areata. Study details: Treated individuals took tofacitinib by mouth, 5 to 10 mg twice daily.

About this clone itself: The target antigen is unknown.

Regarding the study as a whole: Persistence during tofacitinib was seen for many expanded lesional clones in scalp and blood.

cDNA serving as the sequencing template came from extracted, reverse transcribed RNA. TCRdb's table, derived via immunoSEQ multiplex PCR, lists solely in-frame clones and lacks some. Among approximately 150,000 clones listed, around 86% were seen once. The treatment: oral pan-JAK inhibitor, 5-10 mg twice daily. Those with alopecia areata gave lesional scalp punch biopsies and peripheral blood. Sorting of CD4+ and CD8+ T cells was performed on PBMCs. The clonotype comes from a human donor with alopecia areata. The sample in question was CD8+ T cells sorted from blood, obtained at week 4, from a patient treated with tofacitinib.

The CDR3 reads CSVERPGRYEQYF. The CDR3 bases are TGCAGCGTTGAACGCCCGGGGAGGTACGAGCAGTACTTC. The J gene is TRBJ2-7, the V gene TRBV29-1; D is perhaps TRBD2 (6 bases). Germline V gene data show CDR1 as SQVTM and CDR2 as ANQGSEA. There are 13 residues in the CDR3. Trimming cost V 2 bases and J 4 bases, with 12 bases left between them.